The 5 T cell receptor beta chains below come from one sample, sequenced in a study of CD4 T cells in relation to SARS-CoV-2 and coronaviruses. Clones were read by immunoSEQ multiplex PCR, and TCRdb kept only the in-frame ones, dropping some. The data contain about 68,000 clones, roughly 93% of them seen just once; the ten biggest clones take up around 0.21%. Unexposed donor CD4+ T cells date from 2011-2018, before the COVID-19 pandemic. The source material was naive CD4+ T cells from PBMCs. The subset here: naive CD4+ T cells isolated by negative enrichment. These receptors came from a human donor in good health.

The chain uses TRBV2 and TRBJ1-5; D possibly corresponds to TRBD1 (6 bases). Trimming cost V 7 bases and J 0 bases, with 16 bases left between them. In germline, CDR1 is SNHLY, CDR2 FYNNEI. CDR3 size: 16 residues. CDR3 nucleotide sequence: TGTGCCAGCAAAGCGGCCGGGGGCTATAGCAATCAGCCCCAGCATTTT. It translates to CASKAAGGYSNQPQHF.

The V call is TRBV28, the J call TRBJ1-1; D is unresolved. The V and J ends lost 3 bases and 6 bases respectively, with 5 bases between them. This CDR3 contains 11 residues. Germline values: CDR1 MDHEN, CDR2 SYDVKM. The CDR3 spells CASSLRSEAFF. The DNA for the CDR3 is TGTGCCAGCAGTTTGAGGTCTGAAGCTTTCTTT.

The chain links TRBV9 to TRBJ1-3; D call uncertain. Between the trimmed V and J ends, which lost 3 bases and 7 bases, there was a span of 17 bases. Germline values: CDR1 SGDLS, CDR2 YYNGEE. This CDR3 region has 15 residues. CDR3 protein: CASSAGRSVANTIYF. In DNA form, the CDR3 reads TGTGCCAGCAGCGCCGGCCGGAGTGTCGCCAACACCATATATTTT.

This clone showed up just once. The V and J genes are TRBV18 and TRBJ1-2; D might be TRBD1 (6 bases). The CDR3 covers 13 residues. V lost 3 bases and J lost 8, with 13 bases in between. Germline V gene data show CDR1 as KGHSH and CDR2 as LQKENI. This CDR3 is CASSPAGGDGYTF. The CDR3 DNA is TGTGCCAGCTCACCGGCGGGGGGCGACGGCTACACCTTC.

In this sample, this clone turned up once. For the CDR3, the DNA is TGTGCCAGCAGTTACTCGTTGCCAGTAAGGGCCTACGAGCAGTACTTC. Translated, it gives CASSYSLPVRAYEQYF. The chain combines TRBV6-5 with TRBJ2-7, with D uncertain. Deletions cut 0 bases from V and 2 bases from J, with 14 bases between. The CDR3 loop spans 16 amino acids. The germline V gene has CDR1 MNHEY and CDR2 SVGAGI.